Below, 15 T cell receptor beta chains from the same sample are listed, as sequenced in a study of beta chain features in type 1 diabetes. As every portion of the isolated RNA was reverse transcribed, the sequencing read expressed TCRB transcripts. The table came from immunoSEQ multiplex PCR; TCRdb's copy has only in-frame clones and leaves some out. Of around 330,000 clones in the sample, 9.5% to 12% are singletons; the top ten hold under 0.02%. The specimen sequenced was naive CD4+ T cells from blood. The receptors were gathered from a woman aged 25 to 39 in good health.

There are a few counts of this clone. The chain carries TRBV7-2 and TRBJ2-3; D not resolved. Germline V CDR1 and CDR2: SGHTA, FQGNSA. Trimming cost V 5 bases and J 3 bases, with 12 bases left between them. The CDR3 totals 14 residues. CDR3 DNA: TGTGCCAGCAGCACCCGACTTGTAACAGATACGCAGTATTTT. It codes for CASSTRLVTDTQYF.

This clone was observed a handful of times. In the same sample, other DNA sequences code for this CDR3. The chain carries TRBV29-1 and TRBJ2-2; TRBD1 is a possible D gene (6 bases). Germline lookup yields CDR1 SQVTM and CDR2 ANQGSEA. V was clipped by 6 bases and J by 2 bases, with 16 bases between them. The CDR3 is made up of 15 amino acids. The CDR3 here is CSVSKRDTNTGELFF. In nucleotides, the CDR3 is TGCAGCGTCTCCAAACGGGACACAAACACCGGGGAGCTGTTTTTT.

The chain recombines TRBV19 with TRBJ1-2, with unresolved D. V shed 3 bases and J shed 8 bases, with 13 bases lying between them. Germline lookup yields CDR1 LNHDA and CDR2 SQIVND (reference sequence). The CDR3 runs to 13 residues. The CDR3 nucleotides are TGTGCCAGTAGTATTCCTATCTCGTACGGCTACACCTTC. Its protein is CASSIPISYGYTF.

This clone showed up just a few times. CDR3 DNA: TGTGCCAGCAGTGTCGAGGCAACCGGGGAGCTGTTTTTT. Protein product: CASSVEATGELFF. The genes are TRBV2 and TRBJ2-2; no definite D call. Trimming removed 4 bases at V and 5 bases at J, with 8 bases between. Germline V gene sequence: CDR1 SNHLY, CDR2 FYNNEI. The CDR3 loop spans 13 amino acids.

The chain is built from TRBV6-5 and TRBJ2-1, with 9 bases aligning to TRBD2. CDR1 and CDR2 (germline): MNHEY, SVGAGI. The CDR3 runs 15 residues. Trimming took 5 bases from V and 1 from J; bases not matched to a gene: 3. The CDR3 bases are TGTGCCAGCAGTAGCGGGAGGAGGTCCTACAATGAGCAGTTCTTC. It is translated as CASSSGRRSYNEQFF.

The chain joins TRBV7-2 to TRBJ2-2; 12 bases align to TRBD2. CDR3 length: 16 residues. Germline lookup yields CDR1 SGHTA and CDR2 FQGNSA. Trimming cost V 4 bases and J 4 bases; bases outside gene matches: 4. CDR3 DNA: TGTGCCAGCAGCTCTGGGACTAGCGGGTTCACCGGGGAGCTGTTTTTT. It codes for CASSSGTSGFTGELFF.

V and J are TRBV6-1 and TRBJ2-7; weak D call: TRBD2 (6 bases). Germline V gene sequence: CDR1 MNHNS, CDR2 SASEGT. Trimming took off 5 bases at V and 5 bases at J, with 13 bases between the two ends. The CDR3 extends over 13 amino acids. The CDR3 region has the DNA TGTGCCAGCAGTCCCGGGAGCCCCGACGAGCAGTACTTC. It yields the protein CASSPGSPDEQYF.

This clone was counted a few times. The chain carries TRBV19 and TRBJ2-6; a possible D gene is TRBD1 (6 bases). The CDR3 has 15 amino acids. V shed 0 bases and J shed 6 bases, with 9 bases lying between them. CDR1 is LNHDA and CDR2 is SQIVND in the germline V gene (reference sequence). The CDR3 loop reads CASSIEGAEANVLTF. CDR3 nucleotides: TGTGCCAGTAGTATAGAGGGGGCAGAGGCCAACGTCCTGACTTTC.

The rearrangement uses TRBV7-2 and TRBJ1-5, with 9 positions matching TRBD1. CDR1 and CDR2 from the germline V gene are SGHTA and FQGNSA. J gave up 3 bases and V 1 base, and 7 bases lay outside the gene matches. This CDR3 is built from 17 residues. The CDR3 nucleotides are TGTGCCAGCAGCTTAGACTACCGGGACAGGGCCAATCAGCCCCAGCATTTT. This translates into CASSLDYRDRANQPQHF.

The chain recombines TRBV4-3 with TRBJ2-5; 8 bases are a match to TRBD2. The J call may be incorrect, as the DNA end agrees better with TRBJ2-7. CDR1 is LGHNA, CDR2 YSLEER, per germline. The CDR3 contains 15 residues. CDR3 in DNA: TGCGCCAGCAGCCATCATAGCGGGAACTCCTACGAGCAGTACTTC. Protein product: CASSHHSGNSYEQYF.

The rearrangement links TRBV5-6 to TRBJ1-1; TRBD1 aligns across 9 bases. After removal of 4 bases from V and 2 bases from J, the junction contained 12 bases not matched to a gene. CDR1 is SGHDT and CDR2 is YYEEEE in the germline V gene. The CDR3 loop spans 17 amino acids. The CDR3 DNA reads TGTGCCAGCAGCGAAGGGACAGGGCGATTGGTAAACACTGAAGCTTTCTTT. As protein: CASSEGTGRLVNTEAFF.

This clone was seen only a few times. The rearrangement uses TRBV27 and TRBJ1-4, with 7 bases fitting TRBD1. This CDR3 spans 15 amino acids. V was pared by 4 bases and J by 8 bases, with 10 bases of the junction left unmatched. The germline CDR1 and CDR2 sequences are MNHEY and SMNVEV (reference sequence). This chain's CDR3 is CASSSRWATGEKLFF. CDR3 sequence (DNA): TGTGCCAGCAGTTCCCGTTGGGCGACAGGGGAAAAACTGTTTTTT.

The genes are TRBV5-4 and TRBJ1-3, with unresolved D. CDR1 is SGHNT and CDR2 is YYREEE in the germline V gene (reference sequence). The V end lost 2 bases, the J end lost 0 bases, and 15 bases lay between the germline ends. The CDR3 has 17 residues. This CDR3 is CASSLFSARGSGNTIYF. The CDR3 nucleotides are TGTGCCAGCAGCTTATTTTCCGCCAGAGGCTCTGGAAACACCATATATTTT.

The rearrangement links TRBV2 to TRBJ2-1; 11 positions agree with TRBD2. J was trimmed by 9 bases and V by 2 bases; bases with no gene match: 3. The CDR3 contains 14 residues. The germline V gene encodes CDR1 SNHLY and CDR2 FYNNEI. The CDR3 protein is CASSELAGGGEQFF. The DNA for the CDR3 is TGTGCCAGCAGTGAACTAGCGGGAGGTGGTGAGCAGTTCTTC.

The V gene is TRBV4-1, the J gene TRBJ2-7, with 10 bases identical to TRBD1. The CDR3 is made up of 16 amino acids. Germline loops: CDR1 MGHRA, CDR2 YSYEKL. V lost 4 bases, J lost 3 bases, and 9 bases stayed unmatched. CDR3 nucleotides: TGCGCCAGCAGCCCCCGGGACAGGGGAGGTGTCTACGAGCAGTACTTC. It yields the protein CASSPRDRGGVYEQYF.